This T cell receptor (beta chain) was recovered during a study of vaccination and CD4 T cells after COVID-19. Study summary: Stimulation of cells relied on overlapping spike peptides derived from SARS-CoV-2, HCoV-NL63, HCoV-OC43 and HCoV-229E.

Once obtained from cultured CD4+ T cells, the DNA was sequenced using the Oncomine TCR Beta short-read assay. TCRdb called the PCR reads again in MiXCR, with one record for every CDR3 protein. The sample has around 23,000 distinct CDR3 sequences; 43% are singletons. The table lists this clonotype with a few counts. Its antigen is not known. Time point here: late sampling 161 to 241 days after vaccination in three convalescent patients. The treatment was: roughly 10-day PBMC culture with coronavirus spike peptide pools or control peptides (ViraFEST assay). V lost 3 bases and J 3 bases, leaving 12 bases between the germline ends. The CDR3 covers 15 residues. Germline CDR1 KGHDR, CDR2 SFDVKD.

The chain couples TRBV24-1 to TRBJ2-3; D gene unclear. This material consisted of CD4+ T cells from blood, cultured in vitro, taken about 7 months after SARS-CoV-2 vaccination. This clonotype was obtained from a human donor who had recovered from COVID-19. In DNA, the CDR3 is TGTGCCACCAGTGATCAAAGCGTGCTGACAGATACGCAGTATTTT. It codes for CATSDQSVLTDTQYF.